The clone carrying this T cell receptor beta chain was seen repeatedly, ten times or more. No antigen is known for it. The sample belongs to a study of CD8 T cells in ankylosing spondylitis. Study-level points and caveats: There was a TCR beta motif, made of several highly homologous variants, that appeared characteristic of ankylosing spondylitis blood. CD8+ cells made up the disease-linked clones, which were relatively rare in peripheral blood. Prior literature has documented some motif variants in synovial fluid and blood from reactive arthritis.

Per germline, CDR1 LGHDT and CDR2 YNNKEL (reference sequence). The CDR3 totals 15 residues. V was shortened by 6 bases and J by 1 base, with 10 bases between the two germline ends. It was by quantitative 5'-RACE with molecular barcodes that TCR beta libraries were made. TCRdb processed the 5' RACE reads anew with MiXCR; each CDR3 protein has one entry. This repertoire shows under 150,000 distinct CDR3 sequences, roughly 9% found once; its top ten account for approximately 3.5%. Sequenced input: blood, either unsorted or a sorted T cell fraction (not recorded which). The source is a male donor with ankylosing spondylitis or in good health (not recorded which). V and J are TRBV3-1 and TRBJ2-6; D call uncertain. The CDR3 DNA is TGTGCCAGCAGACACTCGGGTTCTGGGGCCAACGTCCTGACTTTC. This gives the protein CASRHSGSGANVLTF.